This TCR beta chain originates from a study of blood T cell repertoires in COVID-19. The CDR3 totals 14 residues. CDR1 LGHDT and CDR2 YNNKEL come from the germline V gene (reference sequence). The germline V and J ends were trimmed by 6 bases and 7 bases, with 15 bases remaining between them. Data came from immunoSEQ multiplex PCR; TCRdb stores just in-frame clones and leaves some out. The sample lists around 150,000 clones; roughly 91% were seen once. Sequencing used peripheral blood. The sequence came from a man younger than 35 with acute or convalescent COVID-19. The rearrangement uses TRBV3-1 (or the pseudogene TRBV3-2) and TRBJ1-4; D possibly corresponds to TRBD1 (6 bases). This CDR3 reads CASRRTGSGEKLFF. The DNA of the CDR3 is TGTGCCAGCAGGAGAACAGGGTCGGGTGAAAAACTGTTTTTT.